This T cell receptor beta chain originates from a study of blood T cell repertoires in COVID-19. Overall study: Donors in the United States, Italy and Spain gave samples during acute or convalescent COVID-19. The cDNA or gDNA used as material had been derived from T cells, B-cell-depleted T cells, or PBMCs.

Original analysis: Reference gene primer amplification yielded estimated nucleated cell counts. Sequencing used immunoSEQ multiplex PCR; TCRdb keeps in-frame clones, though not all of them. The V and J calls and clone size are taken from that table; D and trimming were inferred from the DNA. The data contain 100,000 or so clones, about 90% of them singletons. CDR1 is SGHTA, CDR2 FQGNSA, per germline. Trimming stripped 1 base from V and 2 bases from J, with 6 bases between. There are 15 residues in the CDR3. The sequenced sample was peripheral blood. This clonotype was sampled from a man younger than 40 in a cohort sampled during active COVID-19. This chain connects TRBV7-2 to TRBJ1-6, with D possibly being TRBD1 (5 bases). The DNA of the CDR3 is TGTGCCAGCAGCTTAGGGGGCCCCTATAATTCACCCCTCCACTTT. It encodes CASSLGGPYNSPLHF.